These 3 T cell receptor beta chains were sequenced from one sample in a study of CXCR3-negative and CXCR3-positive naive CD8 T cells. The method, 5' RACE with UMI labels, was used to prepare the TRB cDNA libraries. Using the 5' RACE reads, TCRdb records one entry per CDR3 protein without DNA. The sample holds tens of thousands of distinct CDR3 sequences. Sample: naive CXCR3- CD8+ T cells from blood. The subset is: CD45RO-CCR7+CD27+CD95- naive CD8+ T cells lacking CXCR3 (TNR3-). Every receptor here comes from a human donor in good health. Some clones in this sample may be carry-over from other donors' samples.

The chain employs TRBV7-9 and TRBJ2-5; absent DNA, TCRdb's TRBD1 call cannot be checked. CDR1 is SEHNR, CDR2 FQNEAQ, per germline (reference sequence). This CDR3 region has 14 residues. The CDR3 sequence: CASSSWTAQETQYF.

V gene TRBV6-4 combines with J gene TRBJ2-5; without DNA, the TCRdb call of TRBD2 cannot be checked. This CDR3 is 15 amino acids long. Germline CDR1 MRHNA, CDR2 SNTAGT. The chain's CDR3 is CANSGPGPRQETQYF.

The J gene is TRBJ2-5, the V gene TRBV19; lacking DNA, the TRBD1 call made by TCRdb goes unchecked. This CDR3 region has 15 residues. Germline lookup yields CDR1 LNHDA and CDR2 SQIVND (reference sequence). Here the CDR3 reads CASSIAGRLEETQYF.